These T cell receptor beta chains were read from a single sample in a study of T cell responses to AZD1222 COVID-19 vaccine. Assay: immunoSEQ multiplex PCR; the TCRdb copy retains only in-frame clones and omits some. The sample lists 150,000 or so clones, 91% occurring once. The sequences come from peripheral blood, collected 28 days after the second AZD1222 dose. The receptors come from an adult who received the AZD1222 COVID-19 vaccine. Both conserved end residues are part of each CDR3.

j_call: TRBJ2-7; v_call: TRBV2; cdr3_aa: CASTAVAERTYEQYF
j_call: TRBJ1-2; v_call: TRBV4-3; cdr3_aa: CASSQGSVRDYGYTF
j_call: TRBJ2-1; v_call: TRBV27; cdr3_aa: CASSPFGGQIPYNEQFF
j_call: TRBJ2-7; v_call: TRBV20-1; cdr3_aa: CSASRSRELYEQYF
j_call: TRBJ2-7; v_call: TRBV18; cdr3_aa: CASSPDRVGYEQYF
j_call: TRBJ2-3; v_call: TRBV18; cdr3_aa: CASSPPGGHTDTQYF
j_call: TRBJ1-5; v_call: TRBV7-2; cdr3_aa: CASSYGQGSVSNQPQHF
j_call: TRBJ2-5; v_call: TRBV29-1; cdr3_aa: CSVEWTGGETQYF
j_call: TRBJ2-5; v_call: TRBV5-4; cdr3_aa: CATSSGSWETQYF
j_call: TRBJ1-3; v_call: TRBV18; cdr3_aa: CASSPPGRTGNTIYF
j_call: TRBJ2-1; v_call: TRBV19; cdr3_aa: CASQRSSCNEQFF
j_call: TRBJ2-4; v_call: TRBV6-1; cdr3_aa: CASSEDLLINIQYF
j_call: TRBJ1-4; v_call: TRBV4-3; cdr3_aa: CASSQGSGGTNEKLFF
j_call: TRBJ2-2; v_call: TRBV18; cdr3_aa: CASSRLVEELFF
j_call: TRBJ2-5; v_call: TRBV5-8; cdr3_aa: CASSFLGGGFKETQYF
j_call: TRBJ1-4; v_call: TRBV19; cdr3_aa: CASSMSATNEKLFF
j_call: TRBJ1-1; v_call: TRBV15; cdr3_aa: CATSRGLGGPNTEAFF
j_call: TRBJ2-3; v_call: TRBV15; cdr3_aa: CATSRKGLANTDTQYF
j_call: TRBJ2-3; v_call: TRBV18; cdr3_aa: CASSPGLAGDNTQYF
j_call: TRBJ1-2; v_call: TRBV5-1; cdr3_aa: CASSSVPREDYGYTF
j_call: TRBJ2-7; v_call: TRBV9; cdr3_aa: CASSVGSGYSYEQYF
j_call: TRBJ2-1; v_call: TRBV6-4; cdr3_aa: CASSDVSASSYNEQFF
j_call: TRBJ2-7; v_call: TRBV7-9; cdr3_aa: CASSLLSRGLYEQYF
j_call: TRBJ2-7; v_call: TRBV13; cdr3_aa: CASSSPQTGILYEQYF
j_call: TRBJ2-1; v_call: TRBV2; cdr3_aa: CASSEASGGVGEQFF
j_call: TRBJ2-5; v_call: TRBV19; cdr3_aa: CASSDPGASHGTQYF
j_call: TRBJ2-7; v_call: TRBV18; cdr3_aa: CASSPTPRVQYF
j_call: TRBJ1-1; v_call: TRBV7-3; cdr3_aa: CASSLDRNTEAFF
j_call: TRBJ1-5; v_call: TRBV6-5; cdr3_aa: CASTRGNSNQPQHF
j_call: TRBJ2-2; v_call: TRBV9; cdr3_aa: CASRGGGGSRTGELFF
j_call: TRBJ2-1; v_call: TRBV29-1; cdr3_aa: CSVDRGTFYEQFF
j_call: TRBJ1-6; v_call: TRBV5-1; cdr3_aa: CASSLAADPGSSPLHF
j_call: TRBJ2-7; v_call: TRBV29-1; cdr3_aa: CSVEWRSAGEQYF
j_call: TRBJ2-1; v_call: TRBV4-1; cdr3_aa: CASAHYEREQFF
j_call: TRBJ2-2; v_call: TRBV7-9; cdr3_aa: CASSGLAGGPGYTGELFF
j_call: TRBJ2-7; v_call: TRBV7-2; cdr3_aa: CASSSRAYEQYF
j_call: TRBJ1-3; v_call: TRBV6-6; cdr3_aa: CASRDSGNTIYF
j_call: TRBJ1-5; v_call: TRBV28; cdr3_aa: CASSLMRGTGLNQPQHF
j_call: TRBJ1-6; v_call: TRBV12-3/TRBV12-4; cdr3_aa: CASSLLPQLPLHF
j_call: TRBJ1-1; v_call: TRBV29-1; cdr3_aa: CSVEPQLGEAFF
j_call: TRBJ2-3; v_call: TRBV6-7; cdr3_aa: CASSDNQTGQGTDTQYF
j_call: TRBJ2-7; v_call: TRBV6-5; cdr3_aa: CASSYGTGAYEQYF
j_call: TRBJ1-3; v_call: TRBV18; cdr3_aa: CASSPGQGRSGNTIYF
j_call: TRBJ2-2; v_call: TRBV11-3; cdr3_aa: CASSVQRGELFF
j_call: TRBJ2-1; v_call: TRBV9; cdr3_aa: CASSVGSNEQFF